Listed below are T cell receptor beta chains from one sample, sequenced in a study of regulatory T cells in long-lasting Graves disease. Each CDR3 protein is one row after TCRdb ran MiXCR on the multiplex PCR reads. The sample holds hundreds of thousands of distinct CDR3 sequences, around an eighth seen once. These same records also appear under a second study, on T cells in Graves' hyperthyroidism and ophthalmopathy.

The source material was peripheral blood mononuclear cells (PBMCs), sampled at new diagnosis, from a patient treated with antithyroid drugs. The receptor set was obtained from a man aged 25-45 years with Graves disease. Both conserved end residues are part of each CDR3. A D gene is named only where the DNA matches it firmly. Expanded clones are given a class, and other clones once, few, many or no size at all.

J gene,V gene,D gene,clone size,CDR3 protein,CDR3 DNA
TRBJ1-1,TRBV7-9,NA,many,CASRTGNTEAFF,TGTGCCAGCAGAACCGGGAACACTGAAGCTTTCTTT
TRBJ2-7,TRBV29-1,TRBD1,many,CSVEYRDRGPYEQYF,TGCAGCGTTGAGTATCGCGACAGGGGACCCTACGAGCAGTACTTC
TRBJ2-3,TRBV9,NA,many,CASSVPLAGDTQYF,TGTGCCAGCAGCGTCCCACTAGCAGGAGATACGCAGTATTTT
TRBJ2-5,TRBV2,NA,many,CASSPPAAPETQYF,TGTGCCAGCAGCCCCCCAGCGGCACCCGAGACCCAGTACTTC
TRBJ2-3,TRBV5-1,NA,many,CASSLEEASTDTQYF,TGCGCCAGCAGCTTGGAGGAGGCTAGCACAGATACGCAGTATTTT
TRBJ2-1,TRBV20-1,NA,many,CSTGGGRVGNEQFF,TGCAGTACCGGCGGGGGCAGGGTGGGCAATGAGCAGTTCTTC
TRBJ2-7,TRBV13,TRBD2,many,CASSFREGDPYEQYF,TGTGCCAGCAGCTTCCGGGAGGGCGATCCCTACGAGCAGTACTTC
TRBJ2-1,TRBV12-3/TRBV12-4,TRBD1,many,CASSLRWGQMSRQFF,TGTGCCAGCAGTTTACGGTGGGGACAGATGAGCAGGCAGTTCTTC
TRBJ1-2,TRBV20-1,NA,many,CSARDSSGSDGYTF,TGCAGTGCTAGAGACAGCTCGGGTAGTGATGGCTACACCTTC
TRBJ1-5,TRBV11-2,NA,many,CASSLGRDSNQPQHF,TGTGCCAGCAGCTTAGGTCGGGATAGCAATCAGCCCCAGCATTTT
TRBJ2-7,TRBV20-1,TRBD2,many,CSAGLAGDYEQYF,TGCAGTGCCGGACTAGCGGGAGACTACGAGCAGTACTTC
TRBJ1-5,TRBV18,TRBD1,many,CASSPGQGVGQPQHF,TGTGCCAGCTCACCGGGACAGGGAGTCGGTCAGCCCCAGCATTTT
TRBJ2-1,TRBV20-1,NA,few,CSARDWREQFF,TGCAGTGCTAGAGATTGGCGGGAGCAGTTCTTC
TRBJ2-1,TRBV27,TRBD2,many,CASSFLPSGAVYNEQFF,TGTGCCAGCAGTTTCCTCCCTAGCGGGGCGGTCTACAATGAGCAGTTCTTC
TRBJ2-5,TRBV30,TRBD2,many,CAWSRASGSGRETQYF,TGTGCCTGGAGTCGGGCTAGCGGGAGTGGCAGAGAGACCCAGTACTTC
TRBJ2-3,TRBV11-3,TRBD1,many,CASSSGQSYTDTQYF,TGTGCCAGCAGCTCGGGACAGTCCTACACAGATACGCAGTATTTT
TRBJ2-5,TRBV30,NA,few,CAWSPGTATVQETQYF,TGTGCCTGGAGTCCGGGGACCGCCACCGTTCAAGAGACCCAGTACTTC
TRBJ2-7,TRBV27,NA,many,CASSLAGSGYEQYF,TGTGCCAGCAGTTTGGCGGGATCGGGCTACGAGCAGTACTTC
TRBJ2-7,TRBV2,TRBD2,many,CASSHGTSGSSYEQYF,TGTGCCAGCAGCCATGGGACTAGCGGGAGCTCCTACGAGCAGTACTTC
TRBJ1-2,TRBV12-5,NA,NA,CASGPEGRAIYGYTF,TGTGCTAGTGGCCCCGAGGGGCGGGCTATCTATGGCTACACCTTC
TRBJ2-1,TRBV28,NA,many,CASSSRLEAYNEQFF,TGTGCCAGCAGTTCGCGACTAGAAGCCTACAATGAGCAGTTCTTC